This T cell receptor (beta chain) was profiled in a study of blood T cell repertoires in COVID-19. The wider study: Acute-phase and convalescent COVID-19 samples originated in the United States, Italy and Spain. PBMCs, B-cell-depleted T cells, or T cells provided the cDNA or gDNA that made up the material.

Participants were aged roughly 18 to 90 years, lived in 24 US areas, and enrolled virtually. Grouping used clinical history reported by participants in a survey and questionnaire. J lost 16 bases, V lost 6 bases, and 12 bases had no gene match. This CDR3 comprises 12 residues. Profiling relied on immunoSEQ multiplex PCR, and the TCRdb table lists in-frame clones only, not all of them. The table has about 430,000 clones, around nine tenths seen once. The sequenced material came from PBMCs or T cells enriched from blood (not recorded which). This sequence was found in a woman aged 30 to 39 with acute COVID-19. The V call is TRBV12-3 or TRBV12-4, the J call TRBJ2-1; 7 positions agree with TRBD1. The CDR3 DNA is TGTGCCAGCAGACCTCCCAGGACAGGACAATTCTTC. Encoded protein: CASRPPRTGQFF.